This is a list of T cell receptor beta chains from one sample in a study of blood T cell repertoires in COVID-19. Assay used: immunoSEQ multiplex PCR; TCRdb lists only in-frame clones, some missing. This table has some 59,000 clones, about four fifths appearing once. Sequenced input: peripheral blood. The source is an older woman with acute or convalescent COVID-19. The CDR3 runs from the conserved cysteine through the conserved F or W. A D gene is named only where the DNA matches it firmly. Clone size, where shown, is once, few, many, or a class for clones that have expanded.

V gene: TRBV18
J gene: TRBJ2-7
clone size: few
D gene: .
CDR3 protein: CASSSTGTYEQYF
CDR3 DNA: TGTGCCAGCTCTTCGACAGGAACCTACGAGCAGTACTTC

V gene: TRBV12-5
J gene: TRBJ2-1
clone size: .
D gene: .
CDR3 protein: CASGLAGANEQFF
CDR3 DNA: TGTGCTAGTGGTTTGGCTGGGGCCAATGAGCAGTTCTTC

V gene: TRBV9
J gene: TRBJ2-5
clone size: .
D gene: .
CDR3 protein: CASSPNRAVQQETQYF
CDR3 DNA: TGTGCCAGCAGCCCAAACAGGGCAGTCCAACAAGAGACCCAGTACTTC

V gene: TRBV6-5
J gene: TRBJ1-5
clone size: .
D gene: TRBD1
CDR3 protein: CASSYSGQSNQPQHF
CDR3 DNA: TGTGCCAGCAGTTACTCGGGACAGAGCAATCAGCCCCAGCATTTT

V gene: TRBV30
J gene: TRBJ1-1
clone size: .
D gene: .
CDR3 protein: CAWSLRAGNTEAFF
CDR3 DNA: TGTGCCTGGAGCTTAAGGGCGGGGAACACTGAAGCTTTCTTT

V gene: TRBV10-1
J gene: TRBJ2-3
clone size: .
D gene: .
CDR3 protein: CASSEAVVPEYTQYF
CDR3 DNA: TGCGCCAGCAGTGAAGCGGTCGTACCAGAATATACGCAGTATTTT

V gene: TRBV19
J gene: TRBJ1-2
clone size: .
D gene: TRBD1
CDR3 protein: CASSIPGQIYGYTF
CDR3 DNA: TGTGCCAGTAGTATACCGGGACAGATTTATGGCTACACCTTC

V gene: TRBV5-1
J gene: TRBJ1-5
clone size: few
D gene: .
CDR3 protein: CASSPGGGLGQPQHF
CDR3 DNA: TGCGCCAGCAGCCCCGGGGGGGGATTGGGACAGCCCCAGCATTTT

V gene: TRBV4-2
J gene: TRBJ2-3
clone size: .
D gene: TRBD2
CDR3 protein: CASSQGLAGGPRMDTQYF
CDR3 DNA: TGTGCCAGCAGCCAGGGACTAGCGGGAGGGCCGCGGATGGATACGCAGTATTTT

V gene: TRBV18
J gene: TRBJ2-5
clone size: .
D gene: .
CDR3 protein: CASSPGREQETQYF
CDR3 DNA: TGTGCCAGCTCACCAGGCAGGGAACAAGAGACCCAGTACTTC